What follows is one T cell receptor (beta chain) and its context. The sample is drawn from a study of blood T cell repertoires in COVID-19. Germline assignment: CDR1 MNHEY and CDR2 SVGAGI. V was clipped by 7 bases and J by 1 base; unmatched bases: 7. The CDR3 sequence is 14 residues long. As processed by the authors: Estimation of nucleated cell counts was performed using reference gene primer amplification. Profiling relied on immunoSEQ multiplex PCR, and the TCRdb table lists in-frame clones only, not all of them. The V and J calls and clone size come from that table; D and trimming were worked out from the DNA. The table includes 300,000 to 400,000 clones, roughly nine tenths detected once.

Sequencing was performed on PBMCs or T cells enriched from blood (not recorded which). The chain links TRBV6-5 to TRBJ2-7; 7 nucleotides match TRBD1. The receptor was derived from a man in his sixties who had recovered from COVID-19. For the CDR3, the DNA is TGTGCCAGCACCCAGGGGGTGATATCCTACGAGCAGTACTTC. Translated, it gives CASTQGVISYEQYF.